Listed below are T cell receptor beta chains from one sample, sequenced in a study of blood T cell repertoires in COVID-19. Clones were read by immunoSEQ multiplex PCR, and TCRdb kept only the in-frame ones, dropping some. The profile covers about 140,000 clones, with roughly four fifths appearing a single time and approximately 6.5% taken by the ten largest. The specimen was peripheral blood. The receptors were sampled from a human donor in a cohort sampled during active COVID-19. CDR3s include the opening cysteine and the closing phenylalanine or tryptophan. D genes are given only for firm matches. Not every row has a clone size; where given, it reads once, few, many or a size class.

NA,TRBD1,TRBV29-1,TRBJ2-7,TGCAGCGTAGTACAGGGGGTCTACGAGCAGTACTTC,CSVVQGVYEQYF
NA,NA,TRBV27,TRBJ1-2,TGTGCCAGCAGTTTACGACAGAACTATGGCTACACCTTC,CASSLRQNYGYTF
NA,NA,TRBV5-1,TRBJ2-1,TGCGCCAGTGAGGGTGGCGATGAGCAGTTCTTC,CASEGGDEQFF
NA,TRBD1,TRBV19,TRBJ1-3,TGTGCCAGTAGTATCGACAGGGCTGGAAACACCATATATTTT,CASSIDRAGNTIYF
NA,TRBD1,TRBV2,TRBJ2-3,TGTGCCAGCACCTGGGACAGGGAGATTATGAATACGCAGTATTTT,CASTWDREIMNTQYF
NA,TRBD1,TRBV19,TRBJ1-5,TGTGCCAGTAGCCCGGACAGGGGATTAAATCAGCCCCAGCATTTT,CASSPDRGLNQPQHF
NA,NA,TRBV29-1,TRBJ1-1,TGCAGCGCCAGGACACCAGAAGTTGAAGCTTTCTTT,CSARTPEVEAFF
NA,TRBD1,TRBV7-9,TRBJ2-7,TGTGCCAGCAGCTTAGTCCCGGGACAGGGGGCTTACGAGCAGTACTTC,CASSLVPGQGAYEQYF
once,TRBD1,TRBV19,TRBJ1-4,TGTGCCAGTAGTATAGAGGGCAGGGGGCGCCCCAATGAAAAACTGTTTTTT,CASSIEGRGRPNEKLFF
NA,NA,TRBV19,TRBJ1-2,TGTGCCAGTATAGGACTTTCCTATGGCTACACCTTC,CASIGLSYGYTF
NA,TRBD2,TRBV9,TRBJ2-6,TGTGCCAGCAGCATCGGACTAGCGGGGCCCACGGGGGCCAACGTCCTGACTTTC,CASSIGLAGPTGANVLTF
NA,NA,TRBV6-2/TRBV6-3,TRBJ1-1,TGTGCCAGCAGCCCAGGCCGACAGGTCGGGACTGAAGCTTTCTTT,CASSPGRQVGTEAFF
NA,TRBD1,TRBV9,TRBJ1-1,TGTGCCAGCAGCGTGGGACAGGGTGGGATCACTGAAGCTTTCTTT,CASSVGQGGITEAFF
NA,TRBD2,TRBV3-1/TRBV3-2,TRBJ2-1,TGTGCCAGCAGCCAAGTCTTGATAGCGGGGATCTACAATGAGCAGTTCTTC,CASSQVLIAGIYNEQFF
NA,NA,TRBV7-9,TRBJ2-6,TGTGCCAGCAGCTTCCAACTCTCTGGGGCCAACGTCCTGACTTTC,CASSFQLSGANVLTF
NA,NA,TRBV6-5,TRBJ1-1,TGTGCCAGCAGTTACTCGGGCAGGGCTCCAGAAGCTTTCTTT,CASSYSGRAPEAFF
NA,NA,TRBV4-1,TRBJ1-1,TGCGCCAGCAGCCAAGATACAGGGCCTTTGAACACTGAATCTTTCTTT,CASSQDTGPLNTESFF
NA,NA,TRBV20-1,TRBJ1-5,TGCAGTGCTAGTTCTGGGCTTAATCAGCCCCAGCATTTT,CSASSGLNQPQHF
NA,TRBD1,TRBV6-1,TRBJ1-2,TGTGCCAGCAGTGAAGGCCGGGACAGCTTCCTCTATGGCTACACCTTC,CASSEGRDSFLYGYTF
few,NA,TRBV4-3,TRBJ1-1,TGCGCCAGCAGCCAATCACAGACAGCCGCGATCTTT,CASSQSQTAAIF
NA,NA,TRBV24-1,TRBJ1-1,TGTGCCACCAGTGATTTTAGCGCCACTGAAGCTTTCTTT,CATSDFSATEAFF
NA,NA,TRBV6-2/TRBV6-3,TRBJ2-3,TGTGCCAGCAGCTTGGCCTTAGCGGATACGCAGTATTTT,CASSLALADTQYF
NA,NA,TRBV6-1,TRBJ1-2,TGTGCCAGCAGTGAGGGTCCGACAGCTAACTATGGCTACACCTTC,CASSEGPTANYGYTF
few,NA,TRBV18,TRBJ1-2,TGTGCCAGCTCACCAGGGGCCCTTGACTATGGCTACACCTTC,CASSPGALDYGYTF
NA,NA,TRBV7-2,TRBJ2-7,TGTGCCAGCAGCTTAGAGGCGGGGTACGAGCAGTACTTC,CASSLEAGYEQYF
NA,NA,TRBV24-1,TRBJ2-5,TGTGCCACCAGTGAAATGGGGGCGGGAGCCCAAGAGACCCAGTACTTC,CATSEMGAGAQETQYF
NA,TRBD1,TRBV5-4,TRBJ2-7,TGTGCCAGCAGCTCCCGGGACAGGGAGTACGAGCAGTACTTC,CASSSRDREYEQYF
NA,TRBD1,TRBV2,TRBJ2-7,TGTGCCAGCAACCGGGACAGGGGGATCTCCTACGAGCAGTACTTC,CASNRDRGISYEQYF
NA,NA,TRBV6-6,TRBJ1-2,TGTGCCAGCAGTAACCCCGGGGGGCTACGGGGTGGCTACACCTTC,CASSNPGGLRGGYTF
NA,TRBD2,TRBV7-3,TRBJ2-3,TGTGCCAGCAGCAATAGCGGGGGGCCCACAGATACGCAGTATTTT,CASSNSGGPTDTQYF
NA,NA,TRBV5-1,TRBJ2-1,TGCGCCAGCAGCTTGGAGCCAGGGTCCTACAATGAGCAGTTCTTC,CASSLEPGSYNEQFF